This entry describes one T cell receptor (beta chain). As yet, its antigen is unknown. This sample is drawn from a study of CD4+ T cells in melanoma. The study's findings and limits: In melanoma, neoantigen-specific CD4+ T cells reportedly differed in differentiation state.

The V and J ends lost 5 bases and 5 bases respectively, with 18 bases between them. From germline, CDR1 is MNHNY and CDR2 SVGAGI (reference sequence). The length of the CDR3 is 15 residues. TCRdb keeps only in-frame clones here, not all; method: immunoSEQ multiplex PCR. The sample lists roughly 10,000 clones; around 70% were seen once. The sequence was collected from a human donor with melanoma. The specimen sequenced was cells from a culture (not recorded whether cultured in vitro). J is TRBJ2-5 and V is TRBV6-6; tentatively, D is TRBD2 (6 bases). The CDR3 nucleotides are TGTGCCAGCAGTCGAGCCGGGACTGCCGGTGAGACCCAGTACTTC. This sequence encodes CASSRAGTAGETQYF.